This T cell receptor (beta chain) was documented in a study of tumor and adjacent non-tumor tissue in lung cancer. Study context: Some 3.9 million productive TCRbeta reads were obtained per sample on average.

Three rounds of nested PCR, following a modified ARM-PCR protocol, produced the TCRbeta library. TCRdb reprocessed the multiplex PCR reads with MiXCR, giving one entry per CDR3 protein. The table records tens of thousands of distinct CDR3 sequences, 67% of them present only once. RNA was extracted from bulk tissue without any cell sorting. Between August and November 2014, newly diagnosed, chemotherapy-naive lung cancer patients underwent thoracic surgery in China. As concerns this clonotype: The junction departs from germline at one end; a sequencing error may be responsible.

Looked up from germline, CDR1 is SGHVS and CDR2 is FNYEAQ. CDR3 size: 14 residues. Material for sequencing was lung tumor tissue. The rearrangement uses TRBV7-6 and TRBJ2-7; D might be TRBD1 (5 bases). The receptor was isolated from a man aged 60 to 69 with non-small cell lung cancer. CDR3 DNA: TGTGTCAGCAGCTCCGACTTAGGGGACTACGAGCAGTACTTC. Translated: CVSSSDLGDYEQYF.